The entry below gives a single T cell receptor beta chain sequence along with its context. The junction departs from the called germline gene at one end, perhaps through a read error. TCRdb re-called the 5' RACE reads through MiXCR, storing one row per CDR3 protein. The sample has just under 65,000 distinct CDR3 sequences, about 22% seen once. CD4+CD45RO+CD25- cells were isolated as memory CD4+ T cells. Germline CDR1 is LGHDT and CDR2 is YNNKEL (reference sequence). This CDR3 has 12 residues. The chain couples TRBV3-1 to TRBJ1-6; no firm D call. The origin of this receptor is a female donor with breast cancer. The source material was memory CD4+ T cells sorted from a lymph node. Subset indicated: memory CD4+ T cells, CD4+CD45RO+CD25-. CDR3 bases: TGTGTCAGCAGCCTACAGAATTCACCCCTCCACTTT. Its protein is CVSSLQNSPLHF.